The source of this TCR beta chain is a study of blood T cells in healthy people across ages (dated by TCRdb to about 2015). As for the study more broadly: Template switching captured roughly one uniquely barcoded TCR beta cDNA molecule per two T cells in model experiments. The study measured age-related changes in TCR beta repertoire diversity using deep sequencing normalized with unique cDNA molecular identifiers. The donors were divided into four age groups: young (average around 16 years), middle-aged (about 39), aged (about 60) and long-lived (about 80). To avoid experimental bias, donors of different ages were distributed randomly across sequencing lanes. For two donors (one aged 18 to 30 and one aged 80 or older), the study analyzed two additional independent replicas of 1 million unique cDNA reads from the same blood draw. Beyond this particular receptor, the publication reports: Bulk unsorted PBMC profiling prevented conclusive comparison of naive and antigen-experienced compartments. Estimates of total diversity from one million sequenced T cells were regarded as lower bounds and underestimates. Because the CMV infection status of the donors was unknown, age-related changes in expanded clonotypes may potentially have been confounded. As age increased, observed TCR beta diversity per million T cells dropped in a roughly linear way, and a significant reduction was already evident by age 40. Compared with the aged group, the long-lived group had more naive CD4+ T cells, fewer expanded clones and increased TCR diversity, suggesting age selection. A strong correlation was found between observed TCR beta diversity and the percentage of naive T cells measured by flow cytometry.

Library prep was done by 5' RACE. Instrument used: Illumina HiSeq 2500. A second 7 to 11 cycle PCR used a sample-barcoded 5' primer and a J-beta primer mix. Each TCR beta cDNA molecule received a unique molecular identifier from a template-switch 5' adaptor carrying 12 random nucleotides. Each sample yielded at least 2.5 million CDR3-containing paired-end reads. First-strand cDNA was synthesized from all RNA with the Mint cDNA synthesis kit, primed by a TRBC-specific oligonucleotide. Following uracil-DNA glycosylase treatment, a first 18-cycle PCR with universal primers M1SS and BC2_uni_R was performed on all cDNA. The authors' pipeline ran thus. Normalization of each sample was performed by random selection of 1 million high-quality reads, each carrying a distinct molecular identifier. Instead of being binned into consensus sequences, reads with shared molecular identifiers were discarded. MiTCR, with a Q25 quality threshold and the strictest error-elimination algorithm, was used for CDR3 identification, clonotype clustering and error correction. A nonparametric unseen species model using Euler transformation provided a lower-bound estimate of total TCR beta diversity. The raw public data were reprocessed by TCRdb itself: fastp quality trimming at Q25, MiXCR clonotype calling, in-frame beta chains only. Each record represents a unique CDR3 protein, reported with the most common genes and DNA among its rows. The V and J calls were not made by the authors but by TCRdb's processing. The sample table records about 830,000 distinct CDR3 sequences; 62% of these occur just once. The ten biggest clones cover around a quarter of the sample.

V and J lose 0 bases and 1 base, and a span of 9 bases separates them. The CDR3 numbers 15 residues from cysteine through phenylalanine. The kept DNA is CDR3 alone, 45 bases in frame from the first base. From a lookup of the germline V gene, CDR1 and CDR2 are MNHNS and SASEGT. A word on this clonotype: Its antigen specificity is not known. Qualities for individual bases were not recorded, and no much larger clone is one base off.

Donors were 30 to 45 systemically healthy Caucasian individuals from Russia aged roughly 6 to 90 years. Around 10 milliliters of peripheral blood were collected from each donor into EDTA-treated Vacutainer tubes. Ficoll-Paque density-gradient centrifugation was used to isolate PBMCs, with at least 7 million per sample. Total RNA, at least 6 micrograms per sample, was extracted from PBMCs with Trizol reagent. The percentages of naive CD45RAhigh/CD27high T cells were determined by flow cytometry on a PBMC aliquot from every donor. What was sequenced was blood. The sequence links TRBV6-1 to TRBJ2-5; tentative D gene TRBD2, with 5 bases matching. The receptor was derived from a man aged 25-45 years in good health. The CDR3 reads CASSEALRGQETQYF. The DNA reads TGTGCCAGCAGTGAAGCGCTTCGGGGCCAAGAGACCCAGTACTTC.